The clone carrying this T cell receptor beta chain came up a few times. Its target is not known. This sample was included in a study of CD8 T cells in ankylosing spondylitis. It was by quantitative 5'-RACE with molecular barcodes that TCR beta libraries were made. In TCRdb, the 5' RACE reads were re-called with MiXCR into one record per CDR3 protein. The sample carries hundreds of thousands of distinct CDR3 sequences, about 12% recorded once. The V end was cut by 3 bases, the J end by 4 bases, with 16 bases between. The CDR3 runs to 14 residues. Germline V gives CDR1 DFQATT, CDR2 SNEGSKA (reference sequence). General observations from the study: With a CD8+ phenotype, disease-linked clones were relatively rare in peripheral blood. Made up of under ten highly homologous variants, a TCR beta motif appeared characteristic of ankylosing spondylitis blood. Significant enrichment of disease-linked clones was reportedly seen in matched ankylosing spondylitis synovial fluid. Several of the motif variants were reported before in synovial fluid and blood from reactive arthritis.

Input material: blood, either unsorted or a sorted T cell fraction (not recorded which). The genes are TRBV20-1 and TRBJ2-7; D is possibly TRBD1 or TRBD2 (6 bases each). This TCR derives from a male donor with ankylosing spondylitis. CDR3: CSASRRGNRYEQYF. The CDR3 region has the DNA TGCAGTGCTAGTCGGAGGGGGAATCGGTACGAGCAGTACTTC.